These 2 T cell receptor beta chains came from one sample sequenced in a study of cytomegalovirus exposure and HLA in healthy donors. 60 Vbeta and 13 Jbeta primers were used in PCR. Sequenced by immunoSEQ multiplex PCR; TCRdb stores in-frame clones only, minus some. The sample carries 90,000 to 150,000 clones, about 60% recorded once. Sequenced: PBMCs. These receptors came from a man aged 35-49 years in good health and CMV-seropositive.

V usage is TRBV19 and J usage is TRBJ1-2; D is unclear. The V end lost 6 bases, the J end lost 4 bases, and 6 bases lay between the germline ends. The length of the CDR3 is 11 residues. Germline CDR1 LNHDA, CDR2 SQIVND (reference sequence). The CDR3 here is CASREVYGYTF. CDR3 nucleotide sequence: TGTGCCAGTAGAGAGGTCTATGGCTACACCTTC. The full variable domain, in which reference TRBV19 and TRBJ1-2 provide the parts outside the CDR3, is DGGITQSPKYLFRKEGQNVTLSCEQNLNHDAMYWYRQDPGQGLRLIYYSQIVNDFQKGDIAEGYSVSREKKESFPLTVTSAQKNPTAFYLCASREVYGYTFGSGTRLTVV.

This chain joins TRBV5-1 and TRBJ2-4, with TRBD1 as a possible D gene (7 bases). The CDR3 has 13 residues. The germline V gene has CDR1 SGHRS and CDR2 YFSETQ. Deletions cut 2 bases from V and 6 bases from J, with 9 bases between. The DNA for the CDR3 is TGCGCCAGCAGCTTCCAGGGGGGAAACATTCAGTACTTC. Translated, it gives CASSFQGGNIQYF.